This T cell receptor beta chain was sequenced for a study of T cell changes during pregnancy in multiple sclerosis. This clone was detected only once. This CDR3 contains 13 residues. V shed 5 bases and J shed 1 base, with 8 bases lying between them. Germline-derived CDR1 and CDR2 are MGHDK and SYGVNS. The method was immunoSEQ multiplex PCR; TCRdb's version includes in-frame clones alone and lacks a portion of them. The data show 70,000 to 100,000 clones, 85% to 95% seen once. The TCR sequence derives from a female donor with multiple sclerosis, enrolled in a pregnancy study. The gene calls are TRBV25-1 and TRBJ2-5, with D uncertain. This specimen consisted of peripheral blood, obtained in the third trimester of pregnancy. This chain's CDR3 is CASSQASQETQYF. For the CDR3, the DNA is TGTGCCAGCAGTCAGGCCTCCCAAGAGACCCAGTACTTC.